The TCR beta chain under discussion was sequenced for a study of blood T cell repertoires in COVID-19. The overall study: Both acute and convalescent COVID-19 samples were obtained from the United States, Italy and Spain. Sample material is recorded as cDNA or gDNA derived from T cells, B-cell-depleted T cells, or PBMCs.

Germline CDR1 reads SGHRS; CDR2 reads YFSETQ. The CDR3 consists of 15 residues. V lost 4 bases, J lost 2 bases, and 6 bases stayed unmatched. Per the authors' pipeline: Nucleated cell counts were estimated from reference gene primer amplification. Some clones are missing from TCRdb's copy, which holds only in-frame ones; the method was immunoSEQ multiplex PCR. The V and J calls and clone size were taken over from that table, and D and trimming were inferred from the DNA. The table has approximately 200,000 clones, about 86% seen once. Material for sequencing was peripheral blood. This receptor was obtained from a woman aged 25 to 39 who had recovered from COVID-19. The gene calls are TRBV5-1 and TRBJ2-1; 7 bases are a match to TRBD2. CDR3 in amino acids: CASSLLADTYNEQFF. The CDR3 nucleotides are TGCGCCAGCAGCCTCCTAGCGGATACCTACAATGAGCAGTTCTTC.